A single sample is the source of the 11 T cell receptor beta chains below, sequenced in a study of cytomegalovirus exposure and HLA in healthy donors. In the PCR, 60 Vbeta and 13 Jbeta primers were used. Measured with immunoSEQ multiplex PCR; TCRdb has only the in-frame clones, and not every one. This sample has roughly 150,000 clones; 75% to 80% occur once, and the top ten carry about 0.66%. The sequencing input was PBMCs. The receptors come from a male donor in good health and CMV-seronegative.

This clone appeared a single time. This chain uses TRBV5-1 with TRBJ2-7; 8 bases are a match to TRBD1. The CDR3 has 16 amino acids. Germline V gene lookup returns CDR1 SGHRS and CDR2 YFSETQ. With V trimmed by 0 bases and J by 3 bases, 8 bases remained unmatched. CDR3 sequence reads: CASSLGGTGNSYEQYF. The CDR3 DNA follows: TGCGCCAGCAGCTTGGGGGGGACAGGCAACAGCTACGAGCAGTACTTC.

The chain employs TRBV29-1 and TRBJ2-1; TRBD2 matches 9 bases. The CDR3 contains 15 residues. The germline V gene has CDR1 SQVTM and CDR2 ANQGSEA. J lost 5 bases, V lost 4 bases, and 9 bases had no gene match. CDR3 protein: CSVAFAGGPHNEQFF. The CDR3 bases are TGCAGCGTTGCTTTTGCGGGAGGGCCCCACAATGAGCAGTTCTTC.

This rearrangement joins TRBV30 to TRBJ2-1; a possible D gene is TRBD2 (5 bases). The CDR3 extends over 15 amino acids. Between the trimmed V and J ends, which lost 0 bases and 5 bases, there was a span of 14 bases. Germline V lookup: CDR1 GTSNPN, CDR2 SVGIG (reference sequence). CDR3 nucleotides: TGTGCCTGGAGTGTATCCTCTAGGACTCACAATGAGCAGTTCTTC. Amino acids: CAWSVSSRTHNEQFF.

This chain joins TRBV2 and TRBJ2-5; 11 nucleotides match TRBD2. V trimming: 1 base; J trimming: 5 bases; junction bases outside the gene matches: 6. Germline CDR1 SNHLY, CDR2 FYNNEI. This CDR3 has 16 amino acids. The CDR3 is CASSEVGTSGGETQYF. The CDR3 bases are TGTGCCAGCAGTGAAGTCGGGACTAGCGGAGGCGAGACCCAGTACTTC. The full variable domain, rest sourced from reference TRBV2 and TRBJ2-5, is EPEVTQTPSHQVTQMGQEVILRCVPISNHLYFYWYRQILGQKVEFLVSFYNNEISEKSEIFDDQFSVERPDGSNFTLKIRSTKLEDSAMYFCASSEVGTSGGETQYFGPGTRLLVL.

This sequence joins TRBV27 and TRBJ1-1; 9 bases map to TRBD1. The trim removed 2 bases at V and 5 bases at J, leaving 6 bases unmatched. The CDR3 consists of 15 residues. Germline CDR1 and CDR2: MNHEY and SMNVEV (reference sequence). The CDR3 spells CASSLSTGGLTEAFF. The CDR3 DNA follows: TGTGCCAGCAGTTTAAGTACAGGGGGCCTGACTGAAGCTTTCTTT.

J is TRBJ2-7 and V is TRBV5-1, with TRBD1 identical over 9 bases. Germline trimming cut 0 bases from V and 3 bases from J; bases unmatched to any gene: 10. Germline V lookup: CDR1 SGHRS, CDR2 YFSETQ. The length of the CDR3 is 17 residues. The CDR3 loop reads CASSLDPPGQGNYEQYF. The CDR3 DNA follows: TGCGCCAGCAGCTTGGACCCGCCCGGACAGGGGAACTACGAGCAGTACTTC.

In the case of this clone: Other DNA sequences within the sample encode an identical CDR3. This chain links TRBV9 with TRBJ1-2; 9 positions agree with TRBD1. CDR3 length: 17 amino acids. Germline-derived CDR1 and CDR2 are SGDLS and YYNGEE. V was pared by 2 bases and J by 0 bases, with 8 bases of the junction left unmatched. CDR3 sequence: CASSVRQGGPTNYGYTF. CDR3 sequence (DNA): TGTGCCAGCAGCGTCAGACAGGGGGGACCGACTAACTATGGCTACACCTTC.

This clone was seen only a few times. The V gene is TRBV11-1, the J gene TRBJ2-3; perhaps TRBD2 as D (5 bases). Germline CDR1 SGHAT, CDR2 FQDESV (reference sequence). The CDR3 length is 14 residues. Trimming stripped 0 bases from V and 5 bases from J, with 9 bases between. For the CDR3, the DNA is TGTGCCAGCAGCTTAGCGGGAGACAAAGATACGCAGTATTTT. This gives the protein CASSLAGDKDTQYF.

The rearrangement uses TRBV18 and TRBJ2-3; a weak D match, TRBD2 (6 bases). The length of the CDR3 is 19 residues. V lost 3 bases and J 0 bases, leaving 22 bases between the germline ends. Germline CDR1 is KGHSH and CDR2 is LQKENI. The CDR3 protein is CASSPSRGSIFSSTDTQYF. The DNA for the CDR3 is TGTGCCAGCTCACCGAGCCGGGGGAGCATCTTTTCTAGCACAGATACGCAGTATTTT.

The CDR3 coding sequence is TGTGCCAGCAGCTTTAAAGATACGCAGTATTTT. It specifies CASSFKDTQYF. The chain carries TRBV7-2 and TRBJ2-3; unclear D gene. The V gene lost 3 bases and the J gene lost 5 bases, with 3 bases spanning the gap. This CDR3 is 11 amino acids long. The germline gives CDR1 SGHTA, CDR2 FQGNSA.

The chain combines TRBV6-5 with TRBJ2-7; the D is unclear. CDR1 MNHEY and CDR2 SVGAGI come from the germline V gene. The germline V and J ends were trimmed by 5 bases and 0 bases, with 14 bases remaining between them. The CDR3 length is 15 residues. CDR3 nucleotide sequence: TGTGCCAGCAGTACCCGAGCCAGGCTCTCCTACGAGCAGTACTTC. This codes for CASSTRARLSYEQYF.